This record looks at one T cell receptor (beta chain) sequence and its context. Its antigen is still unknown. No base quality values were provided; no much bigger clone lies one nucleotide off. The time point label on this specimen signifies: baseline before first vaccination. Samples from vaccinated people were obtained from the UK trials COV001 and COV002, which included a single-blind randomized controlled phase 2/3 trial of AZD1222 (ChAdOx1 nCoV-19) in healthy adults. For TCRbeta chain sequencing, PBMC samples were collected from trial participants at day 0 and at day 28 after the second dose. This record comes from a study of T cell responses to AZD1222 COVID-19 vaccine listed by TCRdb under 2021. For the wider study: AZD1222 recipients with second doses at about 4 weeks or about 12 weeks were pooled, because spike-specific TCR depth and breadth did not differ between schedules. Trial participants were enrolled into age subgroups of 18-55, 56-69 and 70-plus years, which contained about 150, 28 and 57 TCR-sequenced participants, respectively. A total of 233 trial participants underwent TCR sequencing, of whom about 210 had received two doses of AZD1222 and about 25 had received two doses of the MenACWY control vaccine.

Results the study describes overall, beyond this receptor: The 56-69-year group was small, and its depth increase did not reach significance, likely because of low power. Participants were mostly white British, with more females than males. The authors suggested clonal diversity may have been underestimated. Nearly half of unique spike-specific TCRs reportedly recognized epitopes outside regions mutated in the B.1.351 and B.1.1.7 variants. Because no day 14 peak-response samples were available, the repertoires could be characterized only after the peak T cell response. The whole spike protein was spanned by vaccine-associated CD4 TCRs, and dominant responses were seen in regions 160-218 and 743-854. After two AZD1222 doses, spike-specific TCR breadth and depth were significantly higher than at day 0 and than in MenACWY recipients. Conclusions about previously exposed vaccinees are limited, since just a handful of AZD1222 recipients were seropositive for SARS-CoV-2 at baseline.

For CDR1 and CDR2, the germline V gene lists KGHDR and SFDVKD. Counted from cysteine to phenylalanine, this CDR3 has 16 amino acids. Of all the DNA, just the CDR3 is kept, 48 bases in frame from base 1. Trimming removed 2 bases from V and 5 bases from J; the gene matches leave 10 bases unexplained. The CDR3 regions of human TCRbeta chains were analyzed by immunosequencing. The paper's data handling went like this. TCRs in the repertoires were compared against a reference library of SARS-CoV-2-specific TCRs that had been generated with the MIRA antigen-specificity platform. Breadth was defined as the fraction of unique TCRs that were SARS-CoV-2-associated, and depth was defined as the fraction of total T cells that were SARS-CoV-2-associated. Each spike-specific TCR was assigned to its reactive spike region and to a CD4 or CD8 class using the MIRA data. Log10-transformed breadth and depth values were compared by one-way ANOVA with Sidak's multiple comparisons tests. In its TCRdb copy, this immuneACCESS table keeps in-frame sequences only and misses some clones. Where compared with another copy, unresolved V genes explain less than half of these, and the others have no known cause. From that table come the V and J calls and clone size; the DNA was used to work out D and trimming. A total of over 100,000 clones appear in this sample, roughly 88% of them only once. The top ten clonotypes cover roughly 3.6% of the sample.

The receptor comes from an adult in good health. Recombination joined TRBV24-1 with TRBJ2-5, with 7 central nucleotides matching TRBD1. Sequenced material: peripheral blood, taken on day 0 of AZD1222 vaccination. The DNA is TGTGCCACCAGTGATTCAAGGGGGCCCTCCCAGGAGACCCAGTACTTC. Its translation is CATSDSRGPSQETQYF.